The rows below give T cell receptor beta chains drawn from one sample of a study of beta chain features in type 1 diabetes. Only in-frame clones appear in the TCRdb table, and some are missing; sequencing was by immunoSEQ multiplex PCR. This table holds about 240,000 clones, roughly 13% found once. The specimen sequenced was naive CD4+ T cells from blood. Every receptor here comes from a man aged 30 to 39 with type 1 diabetes. Each CDR3 is given with its conserved first and last residue. D genes are given only for firm matches. Clone size is stated in some rows and not others, as once, few, many or a class when expanded.

>few|13|TRBJ2-7|TRBV2|TRBD1
CAGRTGDLYEQYF
TGTGCCGGCCGGACAGGGGACCTCTACGAGCAGTACTTC
>NA|12|TRBJ1-1|TRBV6-6|NA
CATRVPNTEAFF
TGTGCCACCCGGGTCCCAAACACTGAAGCTTTCTTT
>NA|14|TRBJ1-2|TRBV11-2|TRBD1
CARGPGTGLYGYTF
TGTGCCAGGGGTCCCGGGACAGGGCTGTATGGCTACACCTTC
>NA|13|TRBJ2-4|TRBV29-1|NA
CSVGGTGKNIQYF
TGCAGCGTAGGCGGGACTGGAAAAAACATTCAGTACTTC
>NA|13|TRBJ2-7|TRBV14|NA
CASSQDGVRGQYF
TGTGCCAGCAGCCAAGACGGGGTGCGTGGGCAGTACTTC
>few|14|TRBJ2-5|TRBV7-9|TRBD1
CASSWGQGRETQYF
TGTGCCAGCAGTTGGGGACAGGGGCGAGAGACCCAGTACTTC
>few|14|TRBJ2-7|TRBV30|TRBD1
CAWSAGTGTYEQYF
TGTGCCTGGAGTGCCGGGACAGGGACGTACGAGCAGTACTTC
>NA|14|TRBJ1-1|TRBV6-1|NA
CASSVQGWDTEAFF
TGTGCCAGCAGTGTCCAGGGTTGGGACACTGAAGCTTTCTTT
>NA|10|TRBJ1-2|TRBV2|NA
CASTGYGYTF
TGTGCCAGCACAGGCTATGGCTACACCTTC
>NA|13|TRBJ1-4|TRBV5-1|TRBD1
CASSLAGGEKLFF
TGCGCCAGCAGCTTGGCAGGGGGGGAAAAACTGTTTTTT
>few|14|TRBJ2-7|TRBV28|NA
CASTKAGGSYEQYF
TGTGCCAGCACTAAAGCCGGCGGCTCCTACGAGCAGTACTTC
>NA|14|TRBJ1-1|TRBV18|NA
CASSPRQMNTEAFF
TGTGCCAGCTCACCACGTCAGATGAACACTGAAGCTTTCTTT
>few|13|TRBJ2-5|TRBV15|NA
CATSRDVRETQYF
TGTGCCACCAGCAGAGATGTCAGGGAGACCCAGTACTTC
>NA|14|TRBJ1-3|TRBV6-1|NA
CASSEDNRRNTIYF
TGTGCCAGCAGTGAAGATAACAGGCGGAACACCATATATTTT
>few|15|TRBJ2-2|TRBV19|NA
CASSIGLGGPGELFF
TGTGCCAGTAGTATAGGACTAGGTGGGCCCGGGGAGCTGTTTTTT
>NA|15|TRBJ1-1|TRBV7-9|NA
CAKTLTNPRDTEAFF
TGTGCCAAAACCCTAACTAACCCGAGGGACACTGAAGCTTTCTTT
>NA|15|TRBJ1-1|TRBV18|NA
CASSPSVAGDTEAFF
TGTGCCAGCTCACCAAGTGTAGCAGGGGACACTGAAGCTTTCTTT
>few|13|TRBJ2-3|TRBV2|TRBD1
CASTRGPTDTQYF
TGTGCCAGCACAAGGGGGCCCACAGATACGCAGTATTTT
>NA|16|TRBJ2-3|TRBV18|TRBD1
CASSPLGQGSTDTQYF
TGTGCCAGCTCACCTCTGGGACAGGGTAGCACAGATACGCAGTATTTT
>NA|13|TRBJ2-7|TRBV25-1|NA
CASSGQNSYEQYF
TGTGCCAGCAGTGGACAGAACTCCTACGAGCAGTACTTC
>NA|15|TRBJ2-5|TRBV30|TRBD2
CAWSFTSGGGETQYF
TGTGCCTGGAGTTTTACTAGCGGGGGAGGGGAGACCCAGTACTTC
>few|16|TRBJ2-1|TRBV29-1|TRBD2
CSVEQTSGGPYNEQFF
TGCAGCGTTGAGCAGACTAGCGGGGGACCCTACAATGAGCAGTTCTTC
>NA|17|TRBJ2-2|TRBV10-3|TRBD2
CAISESQAGEYTGELFF
TGTGCCATCAGTGAGTCGCAAGCGGGAGAGTACACCGGGGAGCTGTTTTTT
>few|16|TRBJ2-5|TRBV14|TRBD1
CASSPLGTGVGETQYF
TGTGCCAGCAGCCCTCTTGGCACAGGGGTAGGAGAGACCCAGTACTTC
>few|15|TRBJ1-1|TRBV7-2|NA
CASNPSVGLGTEAFF
TGTGCCAGCAACCCAAGCGTGGGTCTTGGCACTGAAGCTTTCTTT
>few|15|TRBJ2-3|TRBV7-2|TRBD1
CASSYWDRFTDTQYF
TGTGCCAGCAGCTACTGGGACAGATTCACAGATACGCAGTATTTT
>few|14|TRBJ1-1|TRBV5-4|TRBD1
CASSPGQDLNEAFF
TGTGCCAGCAGCCCCGGACAGGACTTAAATGAAGCTTTCTTT
>NA|12|TRBJ2-7|TRBV5-1|NA
CASGFDSYEQYF
TGCGCCAGCGGCTTCGACAGCTACGAGCAGTACTTC
>few|14|TRBJ2-7|TRBV6-5|NA
CASSYSRVENEQYF
TGTGCCAGCAGTTACTCCCGGGTCGAAAACGAGCAGTACTTC